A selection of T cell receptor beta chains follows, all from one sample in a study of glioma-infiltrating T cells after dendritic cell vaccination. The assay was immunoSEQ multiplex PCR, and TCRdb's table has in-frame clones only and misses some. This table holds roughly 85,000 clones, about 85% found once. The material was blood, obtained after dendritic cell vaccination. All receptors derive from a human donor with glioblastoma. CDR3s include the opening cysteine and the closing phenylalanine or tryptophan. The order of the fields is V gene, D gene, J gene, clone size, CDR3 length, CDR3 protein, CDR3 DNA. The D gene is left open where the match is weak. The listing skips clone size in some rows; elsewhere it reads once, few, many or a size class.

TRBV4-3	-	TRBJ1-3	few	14	CASSQDRVGNTIYF	TGCGCCAGCAGCCAAGACAGGGTGGGAAACACCATATATTTT
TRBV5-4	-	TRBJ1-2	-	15	CASSLALGAGDGYTF	TGTGCCAGCAGCTTGGCATTGGGGGCGGGGGATGGCTACACCTTC
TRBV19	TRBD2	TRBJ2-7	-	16	CASSITLAVSSYEQYF	TGTGCCAGTAGTATAACCCTAGCGGTGAGCTCCTACGAGCAGTACTTC
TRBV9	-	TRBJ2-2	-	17	CASSVVNGALGTGELFF	TGTGCCAGCAGCGTAGTGAATGGGGCGCTGGGGACCGGGGAGCTGTTTTTT
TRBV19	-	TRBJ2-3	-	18	CASSIDLRAGRSTDTQYF	TGTGCCAGTAGTATAGATTTGCGCGCGGGGCGAAGCACAGATACGCAGTATTTT
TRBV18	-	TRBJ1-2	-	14	CASSPPLRSGGYTF	TGTGCCAGCTCACCACCGTTAAGGAGTGGCGGCTACACCTTC
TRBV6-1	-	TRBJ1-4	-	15	CASSPRTGFNEKLFF	TGTGCCAGCAGTCCCAGGACGGGATTTAATGAAAAACTGTTTTTT
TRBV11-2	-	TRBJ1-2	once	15	CASSLDLANNYGYTF	TGTGCCAGCAGCTTAGATCTGGCAAATAACTATGGCTACACCTTC
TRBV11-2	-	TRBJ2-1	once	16	CASSLAGSKVSNEQFF	TGTGCCAGCAGCTTAGCAGGGTCAAAGGTCTCCAATGAGCAGTTCTTC
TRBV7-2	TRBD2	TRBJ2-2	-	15	CASSIGLAGSGELFF	TGTGCCAGCAGCATCGGACTAGCGGGGTCCGGGGAGCTGTTTTTT
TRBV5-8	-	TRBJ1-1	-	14	CASSLYAGNTEAFF	TGTGCCAGCAGCTTGTACGCGGGGAACACTGAAGCTTTCTTT
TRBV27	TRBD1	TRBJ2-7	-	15	CASSSTGQGGYEQYF	TGTGCCAGCAGTTCGACGGGACAGGGGGGTTACGAGCAGTACTTC
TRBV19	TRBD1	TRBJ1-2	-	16	CASSIGAGGPNYGYTF	TGTGCCAGTAGTATAGGGGCAGGGGGCCCCAACTATGGCTACACCTTC
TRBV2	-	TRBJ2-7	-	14	CASSGGREFSEQYF	TGTGCCAGCAGTGGGGGCAGGGAATTCTCCGAGCAGTACTTC
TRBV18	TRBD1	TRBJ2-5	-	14	CASSPGTGQETQYF	TGTGCCAGCTCACCAGGGACAGGGCAAGAGACCCAGTACTTC
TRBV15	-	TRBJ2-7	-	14	CATSRDRGLYEQYF	TGTGCCACCAGCAGAGACCGGGGTCTCTACGAGCAGTACTTC
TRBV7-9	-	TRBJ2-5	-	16	CASSPSGRAIRETQYF	TGTGCCAGCAGCCCCTCTGGCAGAGCGATAAGGGAGACCCAGTACTTC
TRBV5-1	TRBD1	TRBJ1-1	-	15	CASSSRGGSNTEAFF	TGCGCCAGCAGCTCGAGAGGGGGCTCGAACACTGAAGCTTTCTTT
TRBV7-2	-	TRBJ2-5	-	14	CASSVSKGVETQYF	TGTGCCAGCAGCGTATCAAAGGGGGTGGAGACCCAGTACTTC
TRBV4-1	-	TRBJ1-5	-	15	CASSQAQGTNQPQHF	TGCGCCAGCAGCCAAGCGCAGGGAACTAATCAGCCCCAGCATTTT
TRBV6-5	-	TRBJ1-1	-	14	CASSRSQGNTEAFF	TGTGCCAGCAGCCGATCACAGGGGAACACTGAAGCTTTCTTT
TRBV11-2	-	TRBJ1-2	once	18	CASSPEPSRGGTNYGYTF	TGTGCCAGCAGCCCGGAGCCTTCAAGAGGCGGGACTAACTATGGCTACACCTTC
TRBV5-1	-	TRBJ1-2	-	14	CASSLDLADNLITF	TGCGCCAGCAGCTTGGATCTGGCGGACAACCTCATTACCTTC
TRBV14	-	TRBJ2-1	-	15	CASSLGAQAYNEQFF	TGTGCCAGCAGCCTAGGGGCCCAAGCCTACAATGAGCAGTTCTTC
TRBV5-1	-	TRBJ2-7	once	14	CASSLGKGSYEQYF	TGCGCCAGCAGCTTGGGGAAGGGGTCCTACGAGCAGTACTTC
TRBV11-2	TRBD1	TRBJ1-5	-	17	CASSEEGQAGGNQPQHF	TGTGCCAGCAGTGAAGAAGGACAGGCGGGTGGCAATCAGCCCCAGCATTTT
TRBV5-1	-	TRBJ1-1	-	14	CASSFRQVNTEAFF	TGCGCCAGCAGCTTCCGACAGGTGAACACTGAAGCTTTCTTT
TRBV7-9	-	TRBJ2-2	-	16	CASSSRQDGGTGELFF	TGTGCCAGCAGCTCCCGTCAAGACGGGGGCACCGGGGAGCTGTTTTTT
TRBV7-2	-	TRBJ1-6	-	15	CASSLGGGLESPLHF	TGTGCCAGCAGCTTAGGGGGGGGGCTGGAGTCACCCCTCCACTTT
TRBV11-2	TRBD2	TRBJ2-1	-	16	CASSPPGLVGYNEQFF	TGTGCCAGCAGCCCCCCGGGACTAGTCGGCTACAATGAGCAGTTCTTC
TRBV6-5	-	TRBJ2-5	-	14	CASSYSSQGETQYF	TGTGCCAGCAGTTACTCGTCGCAGGGTGAGACCCAGTACTTC
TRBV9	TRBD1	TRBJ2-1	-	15	CASSVDRGPYNEQFF	TGTGCCAGCAGCGTAGACAGGGGGCCCTACAATGAGCAGTTCTTC
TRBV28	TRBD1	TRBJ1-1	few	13	CASRTTGFAEAFF	TGTGCCAGCAGGACGACAGGGTTCGCTGAAGCTTTCTTT
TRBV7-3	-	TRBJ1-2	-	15	CASSATGTRNYGYTF	TGTGCCAGCAGCGCCACAGGAACCCGAAACTATGGCTACACCTTC
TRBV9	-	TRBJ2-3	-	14	CASSGAQGTDTQYF	TGTGCCAGCAGCGGGGCGCAGGGAACAGATACGCAGTATTTT
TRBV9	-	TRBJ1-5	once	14	CASSVDTGLQPQHF	TGTGCCAGCAGCGTAGACACAGGGCTTCAGCCCCAGCATTTT
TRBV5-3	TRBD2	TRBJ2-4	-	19	CARSEPERGPLLAKNIQYF	TGTGCCAGAAGCGAACCAGAGCGGGGCCCACTATTAGCCAAAAACATTCAGTACTTC
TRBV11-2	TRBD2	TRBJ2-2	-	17	CASSFTSGRRDTGELFF	TGTGCCAGCAGCTTTACTAGCGGGAGACGGGACACCGGGGAGCTGTTTTTT
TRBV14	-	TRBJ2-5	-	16	CASSQSYRASGETQYF	TGTGCCAGCAGCCAAAGCTACAGGGCCTCCGGGGAGACCCAGTACTTC
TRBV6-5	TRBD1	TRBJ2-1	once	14	CASRWDRGPNEQFF	TGTGCCAGCAGGTGGGACAGGGGGCCGAATGAGCAGTTCTTC
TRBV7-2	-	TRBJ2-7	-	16	CASSSRSGGTVYEQYF	TGTGCCAGCAGCTCCAGGTCCGGCGGGACCGTCTACGAGCAGTACTTC
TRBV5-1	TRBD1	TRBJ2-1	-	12	CASSLAGQGAFF	TGCGCCAGCAGCTTGGCCGGACAGGGGGCGTTCTTC
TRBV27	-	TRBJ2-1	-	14	CASSPGATYNEQFF	TGTGCCAGCAGTCCAGGGGCTACCTACAATGAGCAGTTCTTC
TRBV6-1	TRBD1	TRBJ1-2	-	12	CASSLTGTGNTF	TGTGCCAGCAGTCTCACTGGGACAGGGAACACCTTC
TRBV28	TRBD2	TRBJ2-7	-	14	CAIQGTREGDEQYF	TGTGCCATACAAGGGACCCGGGAGGGGGACGAGCAGTACTTC
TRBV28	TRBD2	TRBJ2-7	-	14	CASSFAGGSYEQYF	TGTGCCAGCAGTTTCGCGGGGGGATCCTACGAGCAGTACTTC
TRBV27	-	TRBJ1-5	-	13	CASSWRAEQPQHF	TGTGCCAGCAGTTGGAGGGCAGAGCAGCCCCAGCATTTT
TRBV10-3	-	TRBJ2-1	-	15	CAISESGSSYNEQFF	TGTGCCATCAGTGAGTCGGGGAGCTCCTACAATGAGCAGTTCTTC
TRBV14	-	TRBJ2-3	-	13	CASSHFERDTQYF	TGTGCCAGCAGCCACTTTGAGCGAGATACGCAGTATTTT
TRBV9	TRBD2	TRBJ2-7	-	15	CASSLASGPTYEQYF	TGTGCCAGCAGCCTCGCTAGCGGTCCGACCTACGAGCAGTACTTC
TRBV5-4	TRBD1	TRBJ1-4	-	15	CASSLGGQLNEKLFF	TGTGCCAGCAGCTTGGGGGGACAGTTAAATGAAAAACTGTTTTTT
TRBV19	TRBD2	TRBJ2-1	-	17	CASRFTSGRASYNEQFF	TGTGCCAGTAGGTTCACTAGCGGGAGGGCCTCCTACAATGAGCAGTTCTTC
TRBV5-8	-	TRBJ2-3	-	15	CASSSTGLSADTQYF	TGTGCCAGCAGCTCCACGGGACTCTCAGCCGATACGCAGTATTTT
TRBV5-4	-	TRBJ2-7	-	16	CASSSGGGTGMDEQYF	TGTGCCAGCAGCTCGGGAGGGGGGACAGGGATGGACGAGCAGTACTTC
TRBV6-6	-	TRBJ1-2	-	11	CASTDNYGYTF	TGTGCCAGCACAGATAACTATGGCTACACCTTC
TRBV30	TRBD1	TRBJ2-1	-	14	CAWGTGTDYNEQFF	TGTGCCTGGGGGACCGGGACAGATTACAATGAGCAGTTCTTC